This T cell receptor (beta chain) was profiled in a study of CD8 T cell repertoires and HIV-1 epitope variants. For the study at large: Twenty-five autologous and known Gag and Nef epitope variant peptides each stimulated T cells separately.

Repertoires were generated with immunoSEQ multiplex PCR, while TCRdb's copy carries only in-frame clones and drops some. The sample has 2,500 or so clones; roughly 72% are singletons. Note on this clone: Its specificity is not known.

The germline V gene encodes CDR1 LNHDA and CDR2 SQIVND (reference sequence). The CDR3 has 15 residues. With 2 bases removed from V and 1 base from J, the gap between germline ends came to 11 bases. Specimen: cultured CD8+ T cells derived from PBMCs. V gene TRBV19 combines with J gene TRBJ1-1; D unresolved. The source is a male donor with HIV. DNA of the CDR3: TGTGCCAGTAGTATAATGGTTCGGGGGAACACTGAAGCTTTCTTT. The encoded protein is CASSIMVRGNTEAFF.